One and the same sample provided the 17 T cell receptor beta chains below, sequenced in a study of a mutant IDH1 vaccine in newly diagnosed glioma. The sample's time point: week 35, safety follow-up. Topical imiquimod was applied with each vaccine dose, which held 300 ug of mutant IDH1 20-mer peptide. The repertoire was sequenced with immunoSEQ multiplex PCR; TCRdb's copy has only in-frame clones and lacks some. The top ten hold roughly 5.3% of the sample, which has over 60,000 clones, roughly four fifths seen once. These receptors' antigens are unknown. The sample in question was PBMCs, obtained from a glioma patient whose treatment included an IDH1 peptide vaccine. The receptors stem from a man aged 35-49 years with glioma.

The V call is TRBV7-6, the J call TRBJ1-1, with 9 bases that match TRBD1. CDR1 SGHVS and CDR2 FNYEAQ come from the germline V gene. The CDR3 has 15 residues. Trimming took 5 bases from V and 1 from J; bases not matched to a gene: 5. The CDR3, as DNA: TGTGCCAGCAGCGACCGGACAGGGGCGAACACTGAAGCTTTCTTT. As protein: CASSDRTGANTEAFF.

J is TRBJ2-5 and V is TRBV10-3; D may correspond to TRBD1 or TRBD2 (6 bases each). The CDR3 extends over 15 amino acids. The germline gives CDR1 ENHRY, CDR2 SYGVKD. Trimming stripped 0 bases from V and 5 bases from J, with 13 bases between. The CDR3 DNA follows: TGTGCCATCAGTGAGTCGAGGGGGGTCCGGGAGACCCAGTACTTC. This codes for CAISESRGVRETQYF.

V is TRBV10-1 and J is TRBJ2-4; TRBD2 is a possible D gene (5 bases). Germline CDR1 reads WNHNN; CDR2 reads SYGVQD (reference sequence). CDR3 length: 13 amino acids. The V end was cut by 8 bases, the J end by 0 bases, with 8 bases between. The CDR3 DNA sequence: TGCGCCAGCCCGGGGATAGCCAAAAACATTCAGTACTTC. Residues: CASPGIAKNIQYF.

The chain joins TRBV11-2 to TRBJ2-1; 13 nucleotides line up with TRBD2. V shed 7 bases, J shed 4 bases, and the junction held 16 bases outside the gene matches. The CDR3 length is 19 residues. In germline, CDR1 is SGHAT, CDR2 FQNNGV. The CDR3 region is CASTPWGLAGIPLYNEQFF. The CDR3 DNA is TGTGCCAGCACCCCTTGGGGACTAGCGGGAATACCACTTTACAATGAGCAGTTCTTC.

The rearrangement joins TRBV5-6 to TRBJ1-5; the match to TRBD1 covers 8 bases. The CDR3 contains 16 residues. V shed 4 bases and J 1 base; nucleotides not matched to a gene: 7. Germline V gene sequence: CDR1 SGHDT, CDR2 YYEEEE. The CDR3 protein is CASSRDRGVSNQPQHF. In DNA form, the CDR3 reads TGTGCCAGCAGCCGCGACAGGGGAGTGAGCAATCAGCCCCAGCATTTT.

The chain has TRBV5-1 and TRBJ1-1; 12 bases map to TRBD1. Germline V gives CDR1 SGHRS, CDR2 YFSETQ. This CDR3 is built from 17 residues. V shed 0 bases and J 0 bases; nucleotides not matched to a gene: 3. For the CDR3, the DNA is TGCGCCAGCAGCTTGGGCGGGACAGGGGGCATGAACACTGAAGCTTTCTTT. This encodes CASSLGGTGGMNTEAFF.

The chain recombines TRBV4-1 with TRBJ2-1; possibly TRBD2 for D (5 bases). CDR1 MGHRA and CDR2 YSYEKL come from the germline V gene. V dropped 4 bases and J dropped 3 bases, with 13 bases sitting between them. The CDR3 is made up of 15 amino acids. The CDR3 loop reads CASSLPPSGYNEQFF. The CDR3 DNA reads TGCGCCAGCAGCCTCCCCCCGAGCGGCTACAATGAGCAGTTCTTC.

The V call is TRBV15, the J call TRBJ2-7; D unclear. The CDR3 loop spans 12 amino acids. Germline V lookup: CDR1 LNHNV, CDR2 YYDKDF (reference sequence). V shed 0 bases and J shed 6 bases, with 6 bases lying between them. CDR3 nucleotides: TGTGCCACCAGCAGAGATTTCGGCGAGCAGTACTTC. Amino acid sequence: CATSRDFGEQYF. Using reference TRBV15 and TRBJ2-7 for the parts outside the CDR3, the full variable domain is DAMVIQNPRYQVTQFGKPVTLSCSQTLNHNVMYWYQQKSSQAPKLLFHYYDKDFNNEADTPDNFQSRRPNTSFCFLDIRSPGLGDTAMYLCATSRDFGEQYFGPGTRLTVT.

CDR3: CASSVGPSGGGEQYF. For the CDR3, the DNA is TGTGCCAGCAGCGTAGGCCCTAGCGGGGGGGGCGAGCAGTACTTC. The chain couples TRBV9 to TRBJ2-7; 12 positions agree with TRBD2. The V segment lost 0 bases and the J segment 6 bases; nucleotides outside the gene matches: 4. The V gene's germline CDR1 is SGDLS and CDR2 YYNGEE. This CDR3 is built from 15 residues.

The chain couples TRBV5-4 to TRBJ1-2, with 8 nucleotides matching TRBD1. Unmatched junction bases numbered 8, after V lost 1 base and J lost 3 bases. The germline gives CDR1 SGHNT, CDR2 YYREEE (reference sequence). There are 16 residues in the CDR3. The CDR3 DNA reads TGTGCCAGCAGCTTGTGGTCCGGCAGGGGGCACTATGGCTACACCTTC. It is translated as CASSLWSGRGHYGYTF.

CDR3 region: CASSEGTGMSDGYTF. In DNA form, the CDR3 reads TGTGCCAGCAGTGAAGGGACAGGGATGTCCGATGGCTACACCTTC. This chain connects TRBV6-1 to TRBJ1-2, with 8 bases identical to TRBD1. The V segment lost 1 base and the J segment 6 bases; nucleotides outside the gene matches: 7. CDR1 is MNHNS and CDR2 is SASEGT in the germline V gene. The CDR3 length is 15 residues.

The genes are TRBV4-1 and TRBJ2-1; 10 nucleotides agree with TRBD2. V lost 4 bases, J lost 4 bases, and 7 bases stayed unmatched. CDR1 is MGHRA and CDR2 is YSYEKL in the germline V gene. The CDR3 covers 16 residues. The CDR3, as DNA: TGCGCCAGCAGCCCGGCACTAGCGGGGTTATACAATGAGCAGTTCTTC. This translates into CASSPALAGLYNEQFF.

This clone has just a few counts. The rearrangement uses TRBV30 and TRBJ1-2; D uncertain. Germline V gene lookup returns CDR1 GTSNPN and CDR2 SVGIG (reference sequence). The CDR3 totals 11 residues. V lost 0 bases and J lost 8, with 7 bases in between. Here the CDR3 reads CAWSVTRGYTF. The CDR3 DNA follows: TGTGCCTGGAGTGTAACACGCGGCTACACCTTC.

The chain combines TRBV7-6 with TRBJ2-1; perhaps TRBD2 as D (5 bases). From germline, CDR1 is SGHVS and CDR2 FNYEAQ. The CDR3 consists of 17 residues. V lost 5 bases and J lost 4, with 21 bases in between. CDR3 amino acids: CASSPGPFLSGYNEQFF. The DNA of the CDR3 is TGTGCCAGCAGCCCCGGACCTTTTCTCAGCGGTTACAATGAGCAGTTCTTC.

This sequence joins TRBV2 and TRBJ1-2, with 7 bases fitting TRBD1. CDR1 is SNHLY and CDR2 is FYNNEI in the germline V gene. The CDR3 runs 19 residues. Losses at the gene ends were 6 bases for V and 0 bases for J; bases not matched to a gene: 19. In nucleotides, the CDR3 is TGTGCCAGCAGCTTGGGACAGTGGGGTTCTCTCCTAACTAACTATGGCTACACCTTC. This codes for CASSLGQWGSLLTNYGYTF.

With regard to this clone: A read error may produce the germline difference seen at one junction end. CDR3 sequence (DNA): TGTGCTAGCAGCTTAGGTGCCTACCCGGGCAATGAGCAGTTCTTC. This sequence encodes CASSLGAYPGNEQFF. The rearrangement links TRBV7-7 to TRBJ2-1; D is undetermined. The CDR3 runs to 15 residues. Germline lookup yields CDR1 SSHAT and CDR2 FNYEAQ (reference sequence). The whole variable domain, filled in from reference TRBV7-7 and TRBJ2-1, reads GAGVSQSPRYKVTKRGQDVTLRCDPISSHATLYWYQQALGQGPEFLTYFNYEAQPDKSGLPSDRFSAERPEGSISTLTIQRTEQRDSAMYRCASSLGAYPGNEQFFGPGTRLTVL.

On this clone: The junction departs from germline at one end; a sequencing error may be responsible. The J gene is TRBJ1-4, the V gene TRBV4-3; no definite D call. The CDR3 loop spans 15 amino acids. From germline, CDR1 is LGHNA and CDR2 YSLEER. CDR3 amino acids: CASSQGGRTKEKLFF. The CDR3, as DNA: TGCGCCAGCAGCCAAGGAGGACGCACTAAGGAAAAACTGTTTTTT.